One sample yielded the 28 T cell receptor beta chains listed below, sequenced in a study of early T cells in non-severe SARS-CoV-2 infection. One entry per CDR3 protein results from TCRdb running MiXCR on the 5' RACE reads. The table records 70,000 to 95,000 distinct CDR3 sequences, roughly a sixth of them present only once. The specimen sequenced was whole blood. The source is an adult who was a healthcare worker with PCR-confirmed SARS-CoV-2 infection or an uninfected control (not recorded which).

V gene TRBV3-1 combines with J gene TRBJ1-5; perhaps TRBD1 as D (5 bases). The germline V gene encodes CDR1 LGHDT and CDR2 YNNKEL (reference sequence). V shed 6 bases and J shed 3 bases, with 12 bases lying between them. The CDR3 sequence is 14 residues long. The CDR3 region is CASSRGDFNQPQHF. In nucleotides, the CDR3 is TGTGCCAGCAGTCGGGGGGACTTCAATCAGCCCCAGCATTTT.

This clonotype was seen a few times. This chain links TRBV7-6 with TRBJ2-1; perhaps TRBD1 as D (6 bases). The V end lost 0 bases, the J end lost 7 bases, and 7 bases lay between the germline ends. In germline, CDR1 is SGHVS, CDR2 FNYEAQ. The CDR3 runs to 13 residues. The CDR3 nucleotides read TGTGCCAGCAGCTTAGCCAGGGGAAATGAGCAGTTCTTC. It specifies CASSLARGNEQFF.

This clonotype was found many times. The chain has TRBV9 and TRBJ2-7, with TRBD2 matching 7 bases. In germline, CDR1 is SGDLS, CDR2 YYNGEE. With V trimmed by 0 bases and J by 6 bases, 9 bases remained unmatched. The CDR3 consists of 15 residues. This CDR3 is CASSVGAGVVGEQYF. CDR3 DNA: TGTGCCAGCAGCGTAGGGGCGGGAGTTGTAGGCGAGCAGTACTTC.

The rearrangement uses TRBV5-4 and TRBJ2-7; tentative D call: TRBD2 (6 bases). Germline CDR1 reads SGHNT; CDR2 reads YYREEE (reference sequence). CDR3 size: 12 residues. Trimming removed 4 bases at V and 7 bases at J, with 12 bases between. The CDR3 DNA reads as TGTGCCAGCAGCGAAACCCGGGGGGAGCAGTACTTC. This codes for CASSETRGEQYF.

This clonotype was found many times. The chain is built from TRBV6-6 and TRBJ2-4, with D unresolved. V dropped 7 bases and J dropped 1 base, with 8 bases sitting between them. The V gene's germline CDR1 is MNHNY and CDR2 SVGAGI (reference sequence). This CDR3 region has 13 residues. The CDR3 DNA is TGTGCCAGCACCAGCTACGCCAAAAACATTCAGTACTTC. Translating gives CASTSYAKNIQYF.

The chain has TRBV11-2 and TRBJ2-1; tentative D call: TRBD1 (6 bases). The CDR3 sequence is 15 residues long. V was shortened by 4 bases and J by 5 bases, with 15 bases between the two germline ends. Germline assignment: CDR1 SGHAT and CDR2 FQNNGV. CDR3 nucleotide sequence: TGTGCCAGCAGCTCCCGGGACGAGGGGGACAATGAGCAGTTCTTC. Amino acid sequence: CASSSRDEGDNEQFF.

This clonotype was observed at least ten times. The rearrangement links TRBV28 to TRBJ1-2; the D gene is possibly TRBD1 (5 bases). This CDR3 spans 14 amino acids. V was cut by 2 bases and J by 4 bases, with 11 bases left in between. Germline CDR1 and CDR2: MDHEN and SYDVKM. As DNA, the CDR3 is TGTGCCAGCAGTTTAAGCAGGGTTCCCTATGGCTACACCTTC. It is translated as CASSLSRVPYGYTF.

J is TRBJ1-5 and V is TRBV6-1; TRBD1 might be the D (6 bases). Per the germline V gene, CDR1 is MNHNS and CDR2 is SASEGT. The CDR3 is 16 amino acids. With 2 bases removed from V and 4 bases from J, the gap between germline ends came to 15 bases. The CDR3 here is CASSERGHMGNQPQHF. The CDR3 DNA reads TGTGCCAGCAGTGAAAGGGGACATATGGGAAATCAGCCCCAGCATTTT.

The rearrangement links TRBV12-3 or TRBV12-4 to TRBJ1-2, with a weak D call TRBD1 (6 bases). The CDR3 runs to 14 residues. Between the trimmed V and J ends, which lost 3 bases and 8 bases, there was a span of 16 bases. The CDR3, as DNA: TGTGCCAGCAGTTTGACTGGACAGCCGGGAGGCTACACCTTC. It is translated as CASSLTGQPGGYTF.

This chain connects TRBV28 to TRBJ1-2, with 7 bases aligning to TRBD1. Germline-derived CDR1 and CDR2 are MDHEN and SYDVKM. This CDR3 comprises 15 residues. V lost 4 bases to trimming and J lost 4 bases; unmatched junction nucleotides: 9. CDR3 residues: CASSYSGGTAYGYTF. As DNA, the CDR3 is TGTGCCAGCAGTTATTCGGGCGGGACAGCCTATGGCTACACCTTC.

The J gene is TRBJ2-1, the V gene TRBV7-8; D is possibly TRBD1 or TRBD2 (6 bases each). CDR1 and CDR2 (germline): SGHVS, FQNEAQ. The CDR3 runs 16 residues. Trimming took 5 bases from V and 0 from J, leaving 14 bases between them. CDR3 bases: TGTGCCAGCAGCGGGGGGCTCTCCCCCTCCTACAATGAGCAGTTCTTC. This encodes CASSGGLSPSYNEQFF.

This clonotype came up a few times. The V gene is TRBV12-3 or TRBV12-4, the J gene TRBJ2-2; a weak D match, TRBD2 (5 bases). Trimming removed 6 bases from V and 6 bases from J, with 17 bases in between. CDR3 length: 15 residues. CDR3 bases: TGTGCCAGCAGCCCTCGGTACGAGGGAGCCGGGGAGCTGTTTTTT. Amino acid sequence: CASSPRYEGAGELFF.

This chain uses TRBV29-1 with TRBJ1-2; D is unresolved. The CDR3 runs to 12 residues. CDR1 and CDR2 from the germline V gene are SQVTM and ANQGSEA. Trimming took off 7 bases at V and 1 base at J, with 10 bases between the two ends. As DNA, the CDR3 is TGCAGCGGATGGGCGATTAACTATGGCTACACCTTC. Its translation: CSGWAINYGYTF. The entire variable domain, with the rest obtained from reference TRBV29-1 and TRBJ1-2, is as follows: SAVISQKPSRDICQRGTSLTIQCQVDSQVTMMFWYRQQPGQSLTLIATANQGSEATYESGFVIDKFPISRPNLTFSTLTVSNMSPEDSSIYLCSGWAINYGYTFGSGTRLTVV.

This clonotype was seen only a few times. The rearrangement joins TRBV20-1 to TRBJ2-7; the D gene is possibly TRBD1 (8 bases). With 5 bases removed from V and 10 bases from J, the gap between germline ends came to 18 bases. This CDR3 is 12 amino acids long. Germline values: CDR1 DFQATT, CDR2 SNEGSKA (reference sequence). CDR3 DNA: TGCAGTGCTGGGGGGGACAGGCGGAATCAGTACTTC. Translated: CSAGGDRRNQYF.

This chain joins TRBV18 and TRBJ2-5; 11 positions match TRBD2. J was trimmed by 1 base and V by 1 base; bases with no gene match: 2. CDR3 length: 16 amino acids. Per the germline V gene, CDR1 is KGHSH and CDR2 is LQKENI. The CDR3 DNA is TGTGCCAGCTCACCACTAGCGGGAGGGTTCCAAGAGACCCAGTACTTC. It translates to CASSPLAGGFQETQYF.

This clonotype was detected only a few times. This chain uses TRBV6-2 or TRBV6-3 with TRBJ2-3, with 8 bases fitting TRBD2. V shed 6 bases and J 3 bases; nucleotides not matched to a gene: 8. Germline CDR1 is MNHEY and CDR2 is SVGEGT. This CDR3 has 15 amino acids. DNA of the CDR3: TGTGCCAGCAGGCGTTTAGCGGGGAATACAGATACGCAGTATTTT. Translating gives CASRRLAGNTDTQYF.

The chain combines TRBV11-3 with TRBJ2-3, with 9 positions matching TRBD1. Germline lookup yields CDR1 SGHNT and CDR2 YENEEA. The CDR3 runs 16 residues. The V gene end was trimmed by 3 bases and the J gene end by 0 bases; junction bases not matched to a gene: 4. Here the CDR3 reads CASSLGQGSSTDTQYF. CDR3 nucleotide sequence: TGTGCCAGCAGCTTGGGACAGGGATCTAGCACAGATACGCAGTATTTT.

The chain couples TRBV7-9 to TRBJ1-6, with D possibly being TRBD1 (5 bases). Between the trimmed V and J ends, which lost 2 bases and 7 bases, there was a span of 9 bases. Germline assignment: CDR1 SEHNR and CDR2 FQNEAQ (reference sequence). This CDR3 has 14 residues. This CDR3 reads CASSLRGSNSPLHF. The CDR3 region has the DNA TGTGCCAGCAGCTTAAGGGGCAGCAATTCACCCCTCCACTTT. Full variable domain (missing parts from reference TRBV7-9 and TRBJ1-6): DTGVSQNPRHKITKRGQNVTFRCDPISEHNRLYWYRQTLGQGPEFLTYFQNEAQLEKSRLLSDRFSAERPKGSFSTLEIQRTEQGDSAMYLCASSLRGSNSPLHFGNGTRLTVT.

The chain is built from TRBV29-1 and TRBJ2-7; D call uncertain. Trimming cost V 3 bases and J 1 base, with 13 bases left between them. Germline lookup yields CDR1 SQVTM and CDR2 ANQGSEA. The CDR3 is 14 amino acids. CDR3 DNA: TGCAGCGTTGACAGGCTCAGGAAATCCTACGAGCAGTACTTC. Its translation is CSVDRLRKSYEQYF.

The V call is TRBV7-2, the J call TRBJ1-5; D call uncertain. The germline V gene encodes CDR1 SGHTA and CDR2 FQGNSA. The CDR3 is made up of 12 amino acids. V was shortened by 2 bases and J by 5 bases, with 4 bases between the two germline ends. The CDR3 coding sequence is TGTGCCAGCAGCTTATGGCATCAGCCCCAGCATTTT. The encoded protein is CASSLWHQPQHF. Full variable domain (remainder filled in from reference TRBV7-2 and TRBJ1-5): GAGVSQSPSNKVTEKGKDVELRCDPISGHTALYWYRQSLGQGLEFLIYFQGNSAPDKSGLPSDRFSAERTGGSVSTLTIQRTQQEDSAVYLCASSLWHQPQHFGDGTRLSIL.

The sample holds many counts of this clonotype. The DNA of the CDR3 is TGTGCCAGCAGTGATTTACGTTCGAACACCGGGGAGCTGTTTTTT. This encodes CASSDLRSNTGELFF. V gene TRBV2 combines with J gene TRBJ2-2; D is unclear. V was shortened by 3 bases and J by 0 bases, with 8 bases between the two germline ends. CDR3 size: 15 residues. The germline CDR1 and CDR2 sequences are SNHLY and FYNNEI.

The chain uses TRBV18 and TRBJ2-2; no firm D call. The germline gives CDR1 KGHSH, CDR2 LQKENI. This CDR3 has 14 residues. V shed 2 bases and J shed 2 bases, with 6 bases lying between them. The CDR3 nucleotides are TGTGCCAGCTCACCATATCGAAACACCGGGGAGCTGTTTTTT. Its translation: CASSPYRNTGELFF.

The CDR3 DNA reads TGCGCCAGCCACCTTACGGGAGGGGCTGAGCAGTTCTTC. Encoded protein: CASHLTGGAEQFF. V and J are TRBV5-1 and TRBJ2-1; 8 bases are shared with TRBD2. Germline CDR1 SGHRS, CDR2 YFSETQ. CDR3 length: 13 residues. J was trimmed by 9 bases and V by 7 bases; bases with no gene match: 9.

CDR3 amino acids: CASILSAIGETQYF. The CDR3 bases are TGTGCCAGCATATTAAGCGCAATCGGAGAGACCCAGTACTTC. The V gene is TRBV6-6, the J gene TRBJ2-5; D is ambiguous. V was cut by 7 bases and J by 4 bases, with 16 bases left in between. Per germline, CDR1 MNHNY and CDR2 SVGAGI (reference sequence). CDR3 size: 14 residues.

This clonotype has a single count. The chain employs TRBV7-9 and TRBJ2-3; 10 bases line up with TRBD2. J gave up 6 bases and V 2 bases, and 5 bases lay outside the gene matches. The CDR3 contains 15 residues. Germline values: CDR1 SEHNR, CDR2 FQNEAQ (reference sequence). Here the CDR3 DNA reads TGTGCCAGCAGCTTACGGGATAGCGGGAGGGATACGCAGTATTTT. This gives the protein CASSLRDSGRDTQYF.

The table lists this clonotype with a few counts. The CDR3 nucleotides are TGCAGCGTTGAAGTAGGGACGGTAGACAATGAGCAGTTCTTC. Protein: CSVEVGTVDNEQFF. The chain couples TRBV29-1 to TRBJ2-1, with D perhaps assigned TRBD1 or TRBD2 (5 bases each). This CDR3 comprises 14 residues. Germline CDR1 reads SQVTM; CDR2 reads ANQGSEA. V was clipped by 1 base and J by 5 bases, with 12 bases between them.

This clonotype was observed a few times. The chain recombines TRBV11-2 with TRBJ2-6, with D maybe TRBD2 (5 bases). The V gene lost 3 bases and the J gene lost 0 bases, with 12 bases spanning the gap. This CDR3 is 17 amino acids long. Germline CDR1 reads SGHAT; CDR2 reads FQNNGV. CDR3 loop: CASSFDGRSSGANVLTF. The CDR3, as DNA: TGTGCCAGCAGCTTTGATGGGAGATCCTCTGGGGCCAACGTCCTGACTTTC.

This clonotype was picked up a small number of times. The V and J genes are TRBV14 and TRBJ2-2; TRBD1 is a possible D gene (5 bases). The CDR3 loop spans 17 amino acids. CDR1 is SGHDN and CDR2 is FVKESK in the germline V gene. The ends were cut back, 1 base at V and 5 bases at J, with 17 bases in the middle. The CDR3 DNA reads TGTGCCAGCAGCCAAGGGCTCGGTACAGGTGGAACCGGGGAGCTGTTTTTT. This encodes CASSQGLGTGGTGELFF.